This TCR beta chain came from a study of blood T cell repertoires in COVID-19. Study information: The samples span acute and convalescent COVID-19 from the United States, Italy and Spain. PBMCs, B-cell-depleted T cells, or T cells were the source of the cDNA or gDNA that made up the material.

Original data processing: Amplifying reference gene primers gave estimates of nucleated cell counts. The repertoire was sequenced with immunoSEQ multiplex PCR; TCRdb's copy has only in-frame clones and lacks some. Clone size and the V and J calls come from that table; the DNA yielded D and trimming. The data show under 250,000 clones, with about four fifths seen just once and less than 3.5% held by the top ten. This CDR3 spans 15 amino acids. After removal of 0 bases from V and 7 bases from J, the junction contained 7 bases not matched to a gene. CDR1 and CDR2 (germline): MNHEY, SMNVEV (reference sequence).

The source is a young woman with acute or convalescent COVID-19. What was sequenced was peripheral blood. The J gene is TRBJ1-2, the V gene TRBV27; 8 nucleotides align to TRBD1. CDR3 sequence: CASSLSGQGNSGYTF. The CDR3 nucleotides are TGTGCCAGCAGTTTATCCGGACAGGGTAATAGTGGCTACACCTTC.